This is a list of T cell receptor beta chains from one sample in a study of T cell responses to AZD1222 COVID-19 vaccine. Measured with immunoSEQ multiplex PCR; TCRdb has only the in-frame clones, and not every one. The table includes 160,000 or so clones, 85% to 90% detected once. Here the sequenced sample was peripheral blood, taken 28 days after the second AZD1222 dose. Every receptor here comes from an adult who received the AZD1222 COVID-19 vaccine. Both conserved end residues are part of each CDR3. Each record gives: clone size, J gene, V gene, D gene, CDR3 DNA, CDR3 protein. D genes are given only for firm matches. Clone size appears in some rows only: once, few, many, or a class for an expanded clone.

clone_size: -; j_call: TRBJ2-3; v_call: TRBV2; d_call: TRBD2; cdr3_nt: TGTGCCAGCAGCCCCACTAGCGGCTCTAGCACAGATACGCAGTATTTT; cdr3_aa: CASSPTSGSSTDTQYF
clone_size: -; j_call: TRBJ2-5; v_call: TRBV13; d_call: TRBD2; cdr3_nt: TGTGCCAGCAGATCTACTAGCGGGGGCCAAGAGACCCAGTACTTC; cdr3_aa: CASRSTSGGQETQYF
clone_size: -; j_call: TRBJ2-1; v_call: TRBV7-3; d_call: TRBD2; cdr3_nt: TGTGCCAGCAGCAGGACTAGCGGGAGCTATGAGCAGTTCTTC; cdr3_aa: CASSRTSGSYEQFF
clone_size: -; j_call: TRBJ1-5; v_call: TRBV7-2; d_call: -; cdr3_nt: TGTGCCAGCAGCTTATGGGGGGATCAGCCCCAGCATTTT; cdr3_aa: CASSLWGDQPQHF
clone_size: -; j_call: TRBJ2-7; v_call: TRBV6-2/TRBV6-3; d_call: -; cdr3_nt: TGTGCCAGCAGCACTAGAAGGTCCTACGAGCAGTACTTC; cdr3_aa: CASSTRRSYEQYF
clone_size: -; j_call: TRBJ2-4; v_call: TRBV30; d_call: -; cdr3_nt: TGTGCCTGGAGTCGGATAGCGGCCAAAAACATTCAGTACTTC; cdr3_aa: CAWSRIAAKNIQYF
clone_size: -; j_call: TRBJ1-2; v_call: TRBV7-9; d_call: TRBD1; cdr3_nt: TGTGCCAGCAGCCCGGGACAGGGGCAAGCCTATGGCTACACCTTC; cdr3_aa: CASSPGQGQAYGYTF
clone_size: -; j_call: TRBJ2-2; v_call: TRBV30; d_call: -; cdr3_nt: TGTGCCTGGGGAACAGGTCACACCGGGGAGCTGTTTTTT; cdr3_aa: CAWGTGHTGELFF
clone_size: few; j_call: TRBJ1-2; v_call: TRBV29-1; d_call: TRBD1; cdr3_nt: TGCAGCGTCCTCGGGACAGGAGAAGGCTACACCTTC; cdr3_aa: CSVLGTGEGYTF
clone_size: -; j_call: TRBJ2-7; v_call: TRBV5-1; d_call: TRBD1; cdr3_nt: TGCGCCAGCAGCCTTGGACAGGGTTCCTACGAGCAGTACTTC; cdr3_aa: CASSLGQGSYEQYF
clone_size: -; j_call: TRBJ2-1; v_call: TRBV5-1; d_call: -; cdr3_nt: TGCGCCAGCAGCTGGCAGGGGATTGATGAGCAGTTCTTC; cdr3_aa: CASSWQGIDEQFF
clone_size: -; j_call: TRBJ1-6; v_call: TRBV4-3; d_call: -; cdr3_nt: TGCGCCAGCAGCCAGAAGGGTAATTCACCCCTCCACTTT; cdr3_aa: CASSQKGNSPLHF
clone_size: -; j_call: TRBJ2-7; v_call: TRBV18; d_call: -; cdr3_nt: TGTGCCAGCTCACCCACGGACAGCTCCTACGAGCAGTACTTC; cdr3_aa: CASSPTDSSYEQYF
clone_size: -; j_call: TRBJ2-7; v_call: TRBV28; d_call: -; cdr3_nt: TGTGCCACTGCCTTACTAGCTACAATCCACGAGCAGTACTTC; cdr3_aa: CATALLATIHEQYF
clone_size: -; j_call: TRBJ2-5; v_call: TRBV28; d_call: -; cdr3_nt: TGTGCCAGCAGTATCCAGAGGGAGACCCAGTACTTC; cdr3_aa: CASSIQRETQYF
clone_size: -; j_call: TRBJ2-2; v_call: TRBV24-1; d_call: -; cdr3_nt: TGTGCCACCAGTGATCCCGCCAACACCGGGGAGCTGTTTTTT; cdr3_aa: CATSDPANTGELFF
clone_size: -; j_call: TRBJ1-5; v_call: TRBV15; d_call: -; cdr3_nt: TGTGCCACCAGCAGAGTGAGGGGTCTCAATCAGCCCCAGCATTTT; cdr3_aa: CATSRVRGLNQPQHF
clone_size: once; j_call: TRBJ1-1; v_call: TRBV28; d_call: TRBD1; cdr3_nt: TGTGCCAGCAGTCCTTCTTGGGACAGGGGGTTTACTTTCTTT; cdr3_aa: CASSPSWDRGFTFF
clone_size: -; j_call: TRBJ2-1; v_call: TRBV5-1; d_call: -; cdr3_nt: TGCGCCAGCAGCCCAGGGAACAGACTGTACAATGAGCAGTTCTTC; cdr3_aa: CASSPGNRLYNEQFF
clone_size: -; j_call: TRBJ1-1; v_call: TRBV15; d_call: TRBD1; cdr3_nt: TGTGCCACCAGCAGCAGGGGGCTTGGCATGAACACTGAAGCTTTCTTT; cdr3_aa: CATSSRGLGMNTEAFF
clone_size: -; j_call: TRBJ2-4; v_call: TRBV12-3/TRBV12-4; d_call: -; cdr3_nt: TGTGCCAGCAGTTTAGTCGCGGGGAACATTCAGTACTTC; cdr3_aa: CASSLVAGNIQYF
clone_size: -; j_call: TRBJ1-5; v_call: TRBV6-1; d_call: -; cdr3_nt: TGTGCCAGCAGTGTATTACCCCAGGCGCAGGCTAGCAATCAGCCCCAGCATTTT; cdr3_aa: CASSVLPQAQASNQPQHF
clone_size: medium-sized; j_call: TRBJ2-2; v_call: TRBV27; d_call: -; cdr3_nt: TGTGCCAGCAGTTTGATGGCAGGGCCCCGGGAGCTGTTTTTT; cdr3_aa: CASSLMAGPRELFF
clone_size: once; j_call: TRBJ1-2; v_call: TRBV3-1/TRBV3-2; d_call: -; cdr3_nt: TGTGCCAGCAGCCAGGAGGATGGCTACACCTTC; cdr3_aa: CASSQEDGYTF
clone_size: -; j_call: TRBJ1-2; v_call: TRBV18; d_call: -; cdr3_nt: TGTGCCAGCTCACCGGCAGGGACTAACTATGGCTACACCTTC; cdr3_aa: CASSPAGTNYGYTF
clone_size: -; j_call: TRBJ1-1; v_call: TRBV5-1; d_call: TRBD1; cdr3_nt: TGCGCCAGCAGCTTGGCCCGGCAGGGGGGGCGGATGAACACTGAAGCTTTCTTT; cdr3_aa: CASSLARQGGRMNTEAFF
clone_size: -; j_call: TRBJ1-6; v_call: TRBV3-1/TRBV3-2; d_call: -; cdr3_nt: TGTGCCAGCAGCTCAGACAGGTACGGACCAATTCCTCACTTT; cdr3_aa: CASSSDRYGPIPHF
clone_size: -; j_call: TRBJ2-2; v_call: TRBV12-3/TRBV12-4; d_call: -; cdr3_nt: TGTGCCAGCAGTGGTAGGGGGGCCGGGGAGCTGTTTTTT; cdr3_aa: CASSGRGAGELFF
clone_size: -; j_call: TRBJ1-1; v_call: TRBV7-9; d_call: -; cdr3_nt: TGTGCCACCGCCGCGGTTGGAGCTGGCACTGAAGCTTTCTTT; cdr3_aa: CATAAVGAGTEAFF